The table lists the clone carrying this T cell receptor beta chain with a few counts. The antigen is unknown. Germline values: CDR1 DFQATT, CDR2 SNEGSKA (reference sequence). This CDR3 has 12 amino acids. V shed 4 bases and J shed 9 bases, with 13 bases lying between them. This entry is derived from a study of T cells after yellow fever vaccination. Overall study findings and caveats: After the booster, approximately 96% of CD4 and just over 85% of CD8 primary-response clones were re-detected. When the response was secondary, it was weaker but reached its peak faster, day 5 versus 15. The study noted that FACS-sorted repertoires could contain abundant clonotypes contaminating from the bulk population.

TCRdb reprocessed the 5' RACE reads with MiXCR, giving one entry per CDR3 protein. The data hold more than 300,000 distinct CDR3 sequences, with around 10% observed a single time. The sample here was CD4+ T cells sorted from PBMCs, taken 45 days after the yellow fever booster vaccination. V is TRBV20-1 and J is TRBJ2-1; possibly TRBD2 for D (6 bases). The receptor was derived from a man in his late teens or twenties who received the YFV17D yellow fever vaccine. The CDR3 here is CSAMGGRGEQFF. For the CDR3, the DNA is TGCAGTGCTATGGGGGGACGGGGTGAGCAGTTCTTC.